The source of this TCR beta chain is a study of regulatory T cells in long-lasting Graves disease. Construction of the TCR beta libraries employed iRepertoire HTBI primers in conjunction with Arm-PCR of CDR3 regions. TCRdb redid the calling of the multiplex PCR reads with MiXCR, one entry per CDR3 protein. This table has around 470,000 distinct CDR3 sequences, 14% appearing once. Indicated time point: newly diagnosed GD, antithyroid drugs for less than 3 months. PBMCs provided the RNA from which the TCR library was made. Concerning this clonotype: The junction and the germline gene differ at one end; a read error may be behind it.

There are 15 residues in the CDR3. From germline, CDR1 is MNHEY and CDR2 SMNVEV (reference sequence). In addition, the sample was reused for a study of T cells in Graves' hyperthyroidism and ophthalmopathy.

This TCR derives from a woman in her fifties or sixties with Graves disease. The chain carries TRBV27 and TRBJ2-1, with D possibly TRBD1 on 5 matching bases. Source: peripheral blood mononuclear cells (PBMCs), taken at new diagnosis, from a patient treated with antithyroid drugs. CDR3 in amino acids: CSSSKTGSSYNEQFF. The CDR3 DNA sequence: TGTTCCAGCAGTAAAACAGGCAGCTCCTACAATGAGCAGTTCTTC.